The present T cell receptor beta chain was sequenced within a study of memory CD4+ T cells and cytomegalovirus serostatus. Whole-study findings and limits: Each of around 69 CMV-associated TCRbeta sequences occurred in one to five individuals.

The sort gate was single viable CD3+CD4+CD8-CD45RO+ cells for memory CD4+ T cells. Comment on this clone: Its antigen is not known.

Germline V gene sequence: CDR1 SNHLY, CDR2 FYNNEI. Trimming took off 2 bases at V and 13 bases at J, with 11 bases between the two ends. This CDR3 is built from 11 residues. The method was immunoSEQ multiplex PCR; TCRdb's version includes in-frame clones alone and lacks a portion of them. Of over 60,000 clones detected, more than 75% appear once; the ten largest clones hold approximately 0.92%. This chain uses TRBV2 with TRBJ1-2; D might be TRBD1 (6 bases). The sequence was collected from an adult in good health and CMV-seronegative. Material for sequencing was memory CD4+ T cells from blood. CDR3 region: CASSERDISTF. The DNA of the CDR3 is TGTGCCAGCAGTGAACGGGACATTTCCACCTTC.